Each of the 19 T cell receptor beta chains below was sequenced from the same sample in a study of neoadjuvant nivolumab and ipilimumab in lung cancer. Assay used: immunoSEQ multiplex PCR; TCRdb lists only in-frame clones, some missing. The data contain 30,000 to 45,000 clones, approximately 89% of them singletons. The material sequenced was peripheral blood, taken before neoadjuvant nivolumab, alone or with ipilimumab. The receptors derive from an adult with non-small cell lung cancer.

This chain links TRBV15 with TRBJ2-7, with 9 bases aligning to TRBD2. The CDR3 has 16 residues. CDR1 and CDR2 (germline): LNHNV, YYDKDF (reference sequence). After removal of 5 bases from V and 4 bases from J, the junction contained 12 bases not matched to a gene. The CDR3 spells CATSPNVAGGPYEQYF. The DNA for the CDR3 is TGTGCCACCAGCCCGAATGTTGCGGGAGGGCCTTACGAGCAGTACTTC.

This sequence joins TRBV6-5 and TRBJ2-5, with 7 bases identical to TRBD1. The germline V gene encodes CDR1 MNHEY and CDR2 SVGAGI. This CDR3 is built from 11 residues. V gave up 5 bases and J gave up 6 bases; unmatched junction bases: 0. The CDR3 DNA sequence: TGTGCCAGCAGTAGGGGGCAGACCCAGTACTTC. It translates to CASSRGQTQYF.

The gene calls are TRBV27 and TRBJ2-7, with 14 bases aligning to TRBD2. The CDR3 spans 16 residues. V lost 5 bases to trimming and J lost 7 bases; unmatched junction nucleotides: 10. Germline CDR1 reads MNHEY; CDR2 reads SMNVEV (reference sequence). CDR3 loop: CASSASGLAGAYEQYF. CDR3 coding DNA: TGTGCCAGCAGTGCCTCGGGACTAGCGGGAGCGTATGAGCAGTACTTC.

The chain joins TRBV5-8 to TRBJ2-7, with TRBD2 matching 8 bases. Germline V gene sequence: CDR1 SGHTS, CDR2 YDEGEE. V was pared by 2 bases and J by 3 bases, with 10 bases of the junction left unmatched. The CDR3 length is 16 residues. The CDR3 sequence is CASSLGLGSGIYEQYF. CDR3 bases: TGTGCCAGCAGCTTAGGTTTGGGTAGCGGGATCTACGAGCAGTACTTC.

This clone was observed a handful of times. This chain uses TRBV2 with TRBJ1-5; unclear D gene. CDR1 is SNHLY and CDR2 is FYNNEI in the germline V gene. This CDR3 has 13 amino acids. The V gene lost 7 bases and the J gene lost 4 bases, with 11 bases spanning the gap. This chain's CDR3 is CASIRESNQPQHF. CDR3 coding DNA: TGTGCCAGCATCCGGGAGTCGAATCAGCCCCAGCATTTT. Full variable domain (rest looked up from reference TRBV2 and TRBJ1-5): EPEVTQTPSHQVTQMGQEVILRCVPISNHLYFYWYRQILGQKVEFLVSFYNNEISEKSEIFDDQFSVERPDGSNFTLKIRSTKLEDSAMYFCASIRESNQPQHFGDGTRLSIL.

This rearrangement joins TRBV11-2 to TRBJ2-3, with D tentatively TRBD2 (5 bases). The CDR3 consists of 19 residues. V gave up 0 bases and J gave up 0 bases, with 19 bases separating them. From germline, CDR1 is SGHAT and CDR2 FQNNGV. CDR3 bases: TGTGCCAGCAGCTTAGAAACCCGAGGGATCCGCGGAAGCACAGATACGCAGTATTTT. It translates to CASSLETRGIRGSTDTQYF.

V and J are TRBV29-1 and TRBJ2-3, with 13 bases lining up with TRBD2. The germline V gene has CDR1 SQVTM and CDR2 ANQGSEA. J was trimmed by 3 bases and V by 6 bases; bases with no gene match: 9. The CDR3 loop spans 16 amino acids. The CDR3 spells CSVVGLAGALTDTQYF. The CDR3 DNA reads TGCAGCGTCGTAGGACTAGCGGGAGCGTTAACAGATACGCAGTATTTT.

The CDR3 reads CASSSGTSGTDTQYF. For the CDR3, the DNA is TGCGCCAGCAGCTCCGGGACTAGCGGCACAGATACGCAGTATTTT. This chain joins TRBV5-1 and TRBJ2-3; 10 nucleotides agree with TRBD2. Trimming removed 3 bases from V and 1 base from J; junction bases left unmatched: 2. There are 15 residues in the CDR3. CDR1 and CDR2 from the germline V gene are SGHRS and YFSETQ.

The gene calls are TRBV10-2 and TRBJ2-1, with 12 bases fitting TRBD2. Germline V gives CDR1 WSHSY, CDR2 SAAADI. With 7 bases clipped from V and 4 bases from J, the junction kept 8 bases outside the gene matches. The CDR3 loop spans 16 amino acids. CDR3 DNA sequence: TGCGCCAGCACCAGACTAGCGGGAGATGTATACAATGAGCAGTTCTTC. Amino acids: CASTRLAGDVYNEQFF.

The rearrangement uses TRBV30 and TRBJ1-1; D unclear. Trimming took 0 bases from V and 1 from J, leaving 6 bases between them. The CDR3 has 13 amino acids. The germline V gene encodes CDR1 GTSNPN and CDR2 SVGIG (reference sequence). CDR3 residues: CAWSVTANTEAFF. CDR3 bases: TGTGCCTGGAGTGTAACAGCGAACACTGAAGCTTTCTTT. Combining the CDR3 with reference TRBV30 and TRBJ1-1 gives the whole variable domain SQTIHQWPATLVQPVGSPLSLECTVEGTSNPNLYWYRQAAGRGLQLLFYSVGIGQISSEVPQNLSASRPQDRQFILSSKKLLLSDSGFYLCAWSVTANTEAFFGQGTRLTVV.

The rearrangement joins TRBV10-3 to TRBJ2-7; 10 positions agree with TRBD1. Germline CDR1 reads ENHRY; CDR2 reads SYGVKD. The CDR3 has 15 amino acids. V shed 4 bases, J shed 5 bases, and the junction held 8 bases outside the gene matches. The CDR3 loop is CAISGPGQGKNEQYF. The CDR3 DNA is TGTGCCATCAGTGGACCGGGACAGGGGAAGAACGAGCAGTACTTC.

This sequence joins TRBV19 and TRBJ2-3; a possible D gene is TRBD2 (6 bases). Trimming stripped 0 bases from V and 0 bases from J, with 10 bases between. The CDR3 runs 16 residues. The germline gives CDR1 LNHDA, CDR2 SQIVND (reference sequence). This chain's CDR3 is CASSIDGGFSTDTQYF. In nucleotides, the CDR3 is TGTGCCAGTAGTATAGACGGAGGGTTTAGCACAGATACGCAGTATTTT.

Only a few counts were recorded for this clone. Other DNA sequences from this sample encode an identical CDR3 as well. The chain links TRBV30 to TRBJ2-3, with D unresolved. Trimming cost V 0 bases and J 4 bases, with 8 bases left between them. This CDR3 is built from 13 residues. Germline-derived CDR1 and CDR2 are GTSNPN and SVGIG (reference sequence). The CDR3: CAWSVSGSDTQYF. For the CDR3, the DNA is TGTGCCTGGAGTGTCTCTGGGTCAGATACGCAGTATTTT.

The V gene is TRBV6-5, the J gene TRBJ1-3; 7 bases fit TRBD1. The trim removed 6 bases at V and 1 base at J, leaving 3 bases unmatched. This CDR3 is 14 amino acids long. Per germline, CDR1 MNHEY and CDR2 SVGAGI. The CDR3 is CASRTTGSGNTIYF. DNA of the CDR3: TGTGCCAGCAGAACGACAGGGTCTGGAAACACCATATATTTT.

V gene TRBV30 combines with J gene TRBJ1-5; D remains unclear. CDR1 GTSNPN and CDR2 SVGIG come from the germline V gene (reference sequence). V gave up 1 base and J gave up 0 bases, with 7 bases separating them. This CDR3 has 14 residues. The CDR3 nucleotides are TGTGCCTGGAGTGGGACGGATAGCAATCAGCCCCAGCATTTT. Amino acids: CAWSGTDSNQPQHF.

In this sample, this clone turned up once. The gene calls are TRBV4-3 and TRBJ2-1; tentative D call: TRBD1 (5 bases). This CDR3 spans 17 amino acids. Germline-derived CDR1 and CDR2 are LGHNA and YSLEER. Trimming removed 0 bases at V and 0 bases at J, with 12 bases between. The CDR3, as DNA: TGCGCCAGCAGCCAAGATTGGGGCGCTAGCTCCTACAATGAGCAGTTCTTC. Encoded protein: CASSQDWGASSYNEQFF.

The DNA of the CDR3 is TGTGCCAGCAGCGGGACAGGTAGCACAGATACGCAGTATTTT. Protein product: CASSGTGSTDTQYF. The V call is TRBV11-3, the J call TRBJ2-3, with 8 bases fitting TRBD1. The CDR3 length is 14 residues. CDR1 SGHNT and CDR2 YENEEA come from the germline V gene. V was pared by 5 bases and J by 0 bases, with 1 base of the junction left unmatched. The whole variable domain, filled in from reference TRBV11-3 and TRBJ2-3, reads EAGVVQSPRYKIIEKKQPVAFWCNPISGHNTLYWYLQNLGQGPELLIRYENEEAVDDSQLPKDRFSAERLKGVDSTLKIQPAELGDSAVYLCASSGTGSTDTQYFGPGTRLTVL.

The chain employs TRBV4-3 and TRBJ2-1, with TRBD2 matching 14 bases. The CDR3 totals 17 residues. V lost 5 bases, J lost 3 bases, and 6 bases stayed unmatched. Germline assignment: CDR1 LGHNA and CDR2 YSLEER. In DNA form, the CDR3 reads TGCGCCAGCAGCAAGGGGACTAGCGGGAGTTTCTACAATGAGCAGTTCTTC. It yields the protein CASSKGTSGSFYNEQFF.

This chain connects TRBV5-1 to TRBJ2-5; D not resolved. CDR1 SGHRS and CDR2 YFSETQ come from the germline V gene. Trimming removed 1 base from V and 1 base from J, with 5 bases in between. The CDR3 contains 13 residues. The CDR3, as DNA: TGCGCCAGCAGCTTGATGCTCCAAGAGACCCAGTACTTC. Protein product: CASSLMLQETQYF.